This T cell receptor beta chain was obtained from a study of radiation and T cells in renal cell carcinoma. Study outcomes and limitations: Baseline intratumoral clonotype presence is unknown without pretreatment biopsies. In blood, top tumor clones expanded by 2 weeks, shrinking by 4.

The repertoire was sequenced with immunoSEQ multiplex PCR; TCRdb's copy has only in-frame clones and lacks some. In the table there are around 140,000 clones, approximately 86% of which are singletons. With regard to this clone: What it binds is unknown. Within the sample, other DNA sequences also encode this same CDR3.

Stated time point: blood 4 weeks post-SBRT, at nephrectomy. Indicated treatment: 15 Gy SBRT to primary tumor, nephrectomy 4 weeks later. Nephrectomy followed 15 Gy stereotactic body radiation by 4 weeks. With 0 bases removed from V and 0 bases from J, the gap between germline ends came to 7 bases. Germline V gene data show CDR1 as SGHRS and CDR2 as YFSETQ. This CDR3 spans 15 amino acids. The clonotype originates from a woman in her forties or fifties with renal cell carcinoma. Sequenced here: blood, sampled from a patient whose treatment included radiotherapy and nephrectomy. This chain links TRBV5-1 with TRBJ2-1, with D tentatively TRBD2 (6 bases). The CDR3 sequence: CASSLDGGSYNEQFF. In DNA, the CDR3 is TGCGCCAGCAGCTTGGACGGGGGCTCCTACAATGAGCAGTTCTTC.